The 22 T cell receptor beta chains below were found in one sample sequenced in a study of CD8+CD57+ T cells in acquired aplastic anemia. For sequencing, patients were chosen who had shown expansion of CD8+CD57+ cells by flow cytometry. Both TCR beta VDJ combination and CDR3 sequence profiling were carried out. Genomic DNA was the template for this profiling. TCRdb independently ran MiXCR on the reads; one entry per CDR3 protein. The sample shows 190,000 or so distinct CDR3 sequences, over 40% of them seen only once. The sample taken for sequencing was sorted CD4+, CD8+, or CD8+CD57+ T cells (not recorded which) from PBMCs. Receptors originate from a human donor with aplastic anemia.

This clonotype was counted a few times. A much bigger clone sits one base away, suggesting this may be a read error. This chain uses TRBV7-3 with TRBJ2-1, with 7 positions matching TRBD2. The germline gives CDR1 SGHTA, CDR2 FQGTGA. The CDR3 loop spans 14 amino acids. This CDR3 reads CASSLGGGINEQSF. The DNA of the CDR3 is TGTGCCAGCAGCTTAGGCGGGGGTATCAATGAGCAGTCCTTC.

This chain links TRBV29-1 with TRBJ2-6; weak D call: TRBD1 (5 bases). Trimming removed 3 bases at V and 0 bases at J, with 6 bases between. Germline V lookup: CDR1 SQVTM, CDR2 ANQGSEA. The CDR3 loop spans 14 amino acids. In DNA, the CDR3 is TGCAGCGTTGACACAGGCTCTGGGGCCAACGTCCTGACTTTC. Translating it yields CSVDTGSGANVLTF.

This chain links TRBV20-1 with TRBJ2-7, with D possibly being TRBD1 or TRBD2 (6 bases each). Trimming removed 5 bases at V and 6 bases at J, with 17 bases between. CDR3 size: 13 residues. Looked up from germline, CDR1 is DFQATT and CDR2 is SNEGSKA (reference sequence). The CDR3 loop reads CSASATSRGEQYF. The CDR3 DNA sequence: TGCAGTGCTTCCGCCACTAGCAGGGGCGAGCAGTACTTC.

This clonotype was seen ten or more times. The rearrangement uses TRBV7-2 and TRBJ2-7, with a tentative D call TRBD2 (6 bases). CDR3 size: 17 residues. Trimming removed 3 bases at V and 1 base at J, with 19 bases between. The germline V gene has CDR1 SGHTA and CDR2 FQGNSA. CDR3 nucleotide sequence: TGTGCCAGCAGCTTCTTAGTAGGTAGCGGTCGATCCTACGAGCAGTACTTC. This codes for CASSFLVGSGRSYEQYF. The whole variable domain, remainder taken from reference TRBV7-2 and TRBJ2-7, is GAGVSQSPSNKVTEKGKDVELRCDPISGHTALYWYRQSLGQGLEFLIYFQGNSAPDKSGLPSDRFSAERTGGSVSTLTIQRTQQEDSAVYLCASSFLVGSGRSYEQYFGPGTRLTVT.

This clonotype showed up just a few times. The V and J genes are TRBV29-1 and TRBJ1-5; D unclear. From germline, CDR1 is SQVTM and CDR2 ANQGSEA. The CDR3 runs 13 residues. Trimming shortened V by 0 bases and J by 1 base, and 4 bases separated the two germline ends. This CDR3 is CSVEEQSNQPQHF. Written as DNA, the CDR3 is TGCAGCGTTGAAGAACAGAGCAATCAGCCCCAGCATTTT.

Many counts were recorded for this clonotype. The V gene is TRBV3-1, the J gene TRBJ2-3; 8 bases line up with TRBD2. Germline trimming cut 4 bases from V and 4 bases from J; bases unmatched to any gene: 4. This CDR3 spans 14 amino acids. Germline assignment: CDR1 LGHDT and CDR2 YNNKEL (reference sequence). The CDR3: CASSPGLDADTQYF. Here the CDR3 DNA reads TGTGCCAGCAGCCCGGGACTAGACGCAGATACGCAGTATTTT.

The chain has TRBV11-1 and TRBJ1-2; D is ambiguous. The CDR3 is 16 residues long. The V end was cut by 1 base, the J end by 2 bases, with 14 bases between. CDR1 is SGHAT, CDR2 FQDESV, per germline (reference sequence). In DNA, the CDR3 is TGTGCCAGCAGCTTAGGCGTCAATCGACTCAACTATGGCTACACCTTC. Residues: CASSLGVNRLNYGYTF.

The chain carries TRBV7-6 and TRBJ2-3; 10 nucleotides agree with TRBD2. The CDR3 is made up of 17 amino acids. Trimming took 5 bases from V and 4 from J; bases not matched to a gene: 12. Per the germline V gene, CDR1 is SGHVS and CDR2 is FNYEAQ. The CDR3 region has the DNA TGTGCCAGCAGCCAGGGGGCTAGCGGGAGTTTCGCAGATACGCAGTATTTT. Its protein is CASSQGASGSFADTQYF.

This clonotype was counted ten times or more. This chain connects TRBV15 to TRBJ2-7; D might be TRBD2 (5 bases). Between the trimmed V and J ends, which lost 2 bases and 2 bases, there was a span of 16 bases. Germline lookup yields CDR1 LNHNV and CDR2 YYDKDF (reference sequence). The CDR3 runs 16 residues. Written as DNA, the CDR3 is TGTGCCACCAGCAGACCGGGCGGGCCCCTTCCCTACGAGCAGTACTTC. It is translated as CATSRPGGPLPYEQYF. The full variable domain, rest sourced from reference TRBV15 and TRBJ2-7, is DAMVIQNPRYQVTQFGKPVTLSCSQTLNHNVMYWYQQKSSQAPKLLFHYYDKDFNNEADTPDNFQSRRPNTSFCFLDIRSPGLGDTAMYLCATSRPGGPLPYEQYFGPGTRLTVT.

The V gene is TRBV10-3, the J gene TRBJ2-7, with 7 bases lining up with TRBD1. Germline lookup yields CDR1 ENHRY and CDR2 SYGVKD. With 6 bases clipped from V and 5 bases from J, the junction kept 7 bases outside the gene matches. This CDR3 spans 13 amino acids. CDR3 loop: CAISDRVSDEQYF. The CDR3 DNA reads as TGTGCCATCAGCGACAGGGTCTCGGACGAGCAGTACTTC.

Regarding this clonotype: This could be a read error, since a much larger clone is one nucleotide away. Here the CDR3 omits its conserved ending phenylalanine or tryptophan, so a read error is the likely source. CDR3 DNA: TGTGCCAGCAGTGAATTGGCTAGCGGGAGCCCCGAGCAGTACTGC. Protein product: CASSELASGSPEQYC. The V gene is TRBV10-3, the J gene TRBJ2-7, with 10 bases aligning to TRBD2. Germline CDR1 ENHRY, CDR2 SYGVKD. This CDR3 has 15 residues.

The chain is built from TRBV14 and TRBJ2-5; D may correspond to TRBD1 or TRBD2 (5 bases each). With 1 base removed from V and 5 bases from J, the gap between germline ends came to 14 bases. This CDR3 has 15 residues. Germline V gene sequence: CDR1 SGHDN, CDR2 FVKESK. The chain's CDR3 is CASSQGIVGEETQYF. Written as DNA, the CDR3 is TGTGCCAGCAGCCAAGGGATTGTAGGGGAGGAGACCCAGTACTTC.

The V and J genes are TRBV24-1 and TRBJ2-2; 10 nucleotides line up with TRBD2. The CDR3 runs 15 residues. The germline gives CDR1 KGHDR, CDR2 SFDVKD. V was clipped by 3 bases and J by 10 bases; unmatched bases: 7. CDR3 in DNA: TGTGCCACCAGTGATGCCGTAGCGGGAGGCGAGGAGCTGTTTTTT. It codes for CATSDAVAGGEELFF.

In this sample, this clonotype turned up many times. The chain carries TRBV2 and TRBJ2-7, with D uncertain. This CDR3 is 11 amino acids long. The germline CDR1 and CDR2 sequences are SNHLY and FYNNEI. Trimming removed 0 bases from V and 3 bases from J, with 0 bases in between. CDR3 loop: CASSEAYEQYF. The CDR3 bases are TGTGCCAGCAGTGAAGCCTACGAGCAGTACTTC.

This clonotype was counted ten times or more. The V gene is TRBV12-3 or TRBV12-4, the J gene TRBJ1-1; 8 bases match TRBD1. The CDR3 is 14 amino acids. V shed 2 bases and J 3 bases; nucleotides not matched to a gene: 2. The CDR3, as DNA: TGTGCCAGCAGTTTATCAGGGGGCTACACTGAAGCTTTCTTT. Its protein is CASSLSGGYTEAFF.

This clonotype was observed once. The chain links TRBV4-1 to TRBJ2-7, with 7 bases lining up with TRBD1. Germline loops: CDR1 MGHRA, CDR2 YSYEKL. The junction had 6 bases not matched to a gene; V was cut back by 5 bases and J by 2 bases. The CDR3 is 14 residues long. CDR3: CASSARQGPYEQYF. The CDR3 DNA is TGCGCCAGCAGCGCCCGACAGGGTCCCTACGAGCAGTACTTC.

This clonotype was found many times. The chain links TRBV5-6 to TRBJ2-7; 11 bases fit TRBD2. Germline CDR1 reads SGHDT; CDR2 reads YYEEEE. V was pared by 4 bases and J by 3 bases, with 9 bases of the junction left unmatched. The length of the CDR3 is 16 residues. The CDR3 DNA reads TGTGCCAGCAGCGGTCCGGGACTAGCGGTGATCTACGAGCAGTACTTC. Amino acids: CASSGPGLAVIYEQYF.

The genes are TRBV9 and TRBJ1-1; 9 bases fit TRBD1. The CDR3 contains 16 residues. Trimming removed 2 bases from V and 0 bases from J; junction bases left unmatched: 5. From germline, CDR1 is SGDLS and CDR2 YYNGEE. CDR3 region: CASSVGTGSLNTEAFF. CDR3 bases: TGTGCCAGCAGCGTGGGGACAGGGTCGTTGAACACTGAAGCTTTCTTT.

This chain links TRBV20-1 with TRBJ1-5, with TRBD1 as a possible D gene (6 bases). V lost 5 bases and J 6 bases, leaving 14 bases between the germline ends. This CDR3 is built from 13 residues. The germline V gene has CDR1 DFQATT and CDR2 SNEGSKA (reference sequence). The CDR3 DNA sequence: TGCAGTGCTTCACAGGGACCCGCTCAGCCCCAGCATTTT. Translated, it gives CSASQGPAQPQHF.

This clonotype has more than one count but fewer than ten. This sequence joins TRBV10-3 and TRBJ2-1, with 14 bases that match TRBD2. Trimming cost V 11 bases and J 5 bases; bases outside gene matches: 2. Germline values: CDR1 ENHRY, CDR2 SYGVKD. There are 13 residues in the CDR3. In DNA form, the CDR3 reads TGTGCCTCGGGACTAGCGGGAGACAATGAGCAGTTCTTC. It codes for CASGLAGDNEQFF.

In this sample, this clonotype turned up many times. The chain links TRBV14 to TRBJ2-7; possibly TRBD1 for D (6 bases). This CDR3 spans 14 amino acids. CDR1 and CDR2 (germline): SGHDN, FVKESK. Trimming pared 2 bases from V and 3 bases from J, leaving 11 bases between. The chain's CDR3 is CASSQLQGFYEQYF. The DNA for the CDR3 is TGTGCCAGCAGCCAACTACAGGGATTCTACGAGCAGTACTTC. Drawing the rest from reference TRBV14 and TRBJ2-7, the complete variable domain is EAGVTQFPSHSVIEKGQTVTLRCDPISGHDNLYWYRRVMGKEIKFLLHFVKESKQDESGMPNNRFLAERTGGTYSTLKVQPAELEDSGVYFCASSQLQGFYEQYFGPGTRLTVT.

This clonotype was detected many times. The chain carries TRBV28 and TRBJ1-5, with a tentative D call TRBD1 (5 bases). Trimming took 2 bases from V and 7 from J, leaving 6 bases between them. This CDR3 region has 12 residues. The germline CDR1 and CDR2 sequences are MDHEN and SYDVKM. The CDR3 region has the DNA TGTGCCAGCAGTTTAGGGGGACAGCCCCAGCATTTT. Its protein product is CASSLGGQPQHF.